Following are 21 T cell receptor beta chains from one sample sequenced in a study of a mutant IDH1 vaccine in newly diagnosed glioma. TCRdb keeps only in-frame clones here, not all; method: immunoSEQ multiplex PCR. The sample holds under 70,000 clones, over 75% seen once. Time point of the sample: week 23, last vaccination. All doses held 300 ug of mutant IDH1 20-mer peptide, with topical imiquimod. These TCRs' antigens remain unknown. The source material was PBMCs, sampled from a glioma patient whose treatment included an IDH1 peptide vaccine. The receptors here all came from a man between 18 and 29 years old with glioma.

The chain uses TRBV27 and TRBJ2-1, with 15 bases lining up with TRBD2. Unmatched junction bases numbered 4, after V lost 4 bases and J lost 9 bases. Germline values: CDR1 MNHEY, CDR2 SMNVEV (reference sequence). This CDR3 has 15 residues. CDR3 sequence (DNA): TGTGCCAGCAGTTCCCCGGGACTAGCGGGAGGTGAGCAGTTCTTC. This translates into CASSSPGLAGGEQFF.

This sequence joins TRBV5-6 and TRBJ2-5, with D perhaps TRBD1 (6 bases). V was clipped by 0 bases and J by 4 bases, with 7 bases between them. Looked up from germline, CDR1 is SGHDT and CDR2 is YYEEEE. The length of the CDR3 is 13 residues. The CDR3 bases are TGTGCCAGCAGCTTGGCCAGGGGAGAGACCCAGTACTTC. It yields the protein CASSLARGETQYF. Full variable domain (rest looked up from reference TRBV5-6 and TRBJ2-5): DAGVTQSPTHLIKTRGQQVTLRCSPKSGHDTVSWYQQALGQGPQFIFQYYEEEERQRGNFPDRFSGHQFPNYSSELNVNALLLGDSALYLCASSLARGETQYFGPGTRLLVL.

The rearrangement links TRBV9 to TRBJ1-5, with D hard to call. Germline lookup yields CDR1 SGDLS and CDR2 YYNGEE. The ends were cut back, 0 bases at V and 5 bases at J, with 9 bases in the middle. The CDR3 has 14 amino acids. The CDR3 sequence: CASSVAAGDQPQHF. The CDR3, as DNA: TGTGCCAGCAGCGTAGCTGCCGGGGATCAGCCCCAGCATTTT.

The chain employs TRBV5-1 and TRBJ2-1; 11 nucleotides align to TRBD2. J gave up 4 bases and V 2 bases, and 11 bases lay outside the gene matches. CDR3 size: 18 residues. Germline-derived CDR1 and CDR2 are SGHRS and YFSETQ. DNA for the CDR3: TGCGCCAGCAGCTTAGTTTCGCTAGCGGGGGGCTATTACAATGAGCAGTTCTTC. This encodes CASSLVSLAGGYYNEQFF.

This clone was seen only once. The chain joins TRBV5-1 to TRBJ1-2; TRBD1 aligns across 10 bases. Losses at the gene ends were 4 bases for V and 8 bases for J; bases not matched to a gene: 17. This CDR3 is built from 17 residues. The germline gives CDR1 SGHRS, CDR2 YFSETQ. The CDR3 spells CASSTRQGALIQGGYTF. In DNA, the CDR3 is TGCGCCAGCAGCACAAGACAGGGGGCCCTCATTCAGGGGGGCTACACCTTC.

This clone appeared a few times. This chain connects TRBV30 to TRBJ2-3; 7 nucleotides match TRBD2. Looked up from germline, CDR1 is GTSNPN and CDR2 is SVGIG (reference sequence). This CDR3 has 14 amino acids. Losses at the gene ends were 0 bases for V and 1 base for J; bases not matched to a gene: 1. Written as DNA, the CDR3 is TGTGCCTGGAGTGTCCTAGCGGGCACAGATACGCAGTATTTT. This translates into CAWSVLAGTDTQYF. The full variable domain, with the rest looked up from reference TRBV30 and TRBJ2-3, is SQTIHQWPATLVQPVGSPLSLECTVEGTSNPNLYWYRQAAGRGLQLLFYSVGIGQISSEVPQNLSASRPQDRQFILSSKKLLLSDSGFYLCAWSVLAGTDTQYFGPGTRLTVL.

Notes on this clone: One junction end disagrees with the germline gene, perhaps due to a read error. The rearrangement joins TRBV7-7 to TRBJ2-5, with 7 nucleotides matching TRBD1. There are 15 residues in the CDR3. Germline CDR1 SSHAT, CDR2 FNYEAQ (reference sequence). In nucleotides, the CDR3 is TGTGCTAGCAGCTTAGCGACGACAGGGCGGGAGACCCAGTACTTC. It translates to CASSLATTGRETQYF.

This clone was observed a few times. V gene TRBV7-9 combines with J gene TRBJ1-1; no reliable D call. Germline values: CDR1 SEHNR, CDR2 FQNEAQ (reference sequence). V lost 3 bases to trimming and J lost 4 bases, with 15 bases between them. This CDR3 is built from 15 residues. CDR3 sequence (DNA): TGTGCCAGCAGCTTCTTACGGGAGGTGGGCACTGAAGCTTTCTTT. It specifies CASSFLREVGTEAFF.

J is TRBJ1-3 and V is TRBV19; possibly TRBD1 for D (5 bases). The germline V and J ends were trimmed by 4 bases and 4 bases, with 23 bases remaining between them. In germline, CDR1 is LNHDA, CDR2 SQIVND (reference sequence). The CDR3 has 18 amino acids. The CDR3 is CASSTLPGLPRSGNTIYF. The DNA for the CDR3 is TGTGCCAGTAGTACCCTTCCGGGACTCCCACGGTCAGGAAACACCATATATTTT.

The V call is TRBV7-6, the J call TRBJ2-7; tentative D call: TRBD1 (6 bases). CDR1 and CDR2 from the germline V gene are SGHVS and FNYEAQ. The length of the CDR3 is 16 residues. With 1 base removed from V and 8 bases from J, the gap between germline ends came to 21 bases. CDR3 sequence reads: CASSLDATGTSPKQYF. Written as DNA, the CDR3 is TGTGCCAGCAGCTTAGACGCGACAGGCACAAGCCCGAAGCAGTACTTC.

The rearrangement links TRBV13 to TRBJ2-7; 9 bases are shared with TRBD1. Germline-derived CDR1 and CDR2 are PRHDT and FYEKMQ (reference sequence). This CDR3 is built from 14 residues. V dropped 5 bases and J dropped 4; count of bases not matched to a gene: 6. The CDR3 reads CASSIRQGGYEQYF. CDR3 DNA sequence: TGTGCCAGCAGCATCCGACAGGGGGGTTACGAGCAGTACTTC.

The chain links TRBV13 to TRBJ1-2; 10 bases fit TRBD1. The ends lost 7 bases at V and 6 bases at J; junction bases unmatched: 8. Germline loops: CDR1 PRHDT, CDR2 FYEKMQ (reference sequence). The CDR3 sequence is 14 residues long. The CDR3 DNA sequence: TGTGCCAGCACTTCAGGACAGGGGGGTGATGGCTACACCTTC. Amino acid sequence: CASTSGQGGDGYTF.

V is TRBV19 and J is TRBJ2-1; tentative D call: TRBD2 (5 bases). Germline-derived CDR1 and CDR2 are LNHDA and SQIVND (reference sequence). The CDR3 is 12 amino acids. The CDR3 protein is CFRGPSYNEQFF. Written as DNA, the CDR3 is TGTTTCCGCGGGCCCTCCTACAATGAGCAGTTCTTC.

The V gene is TRBV6-5, the J gene TRBJ1-1; 9 bases map to TRBD1. The ends lost 6 bases at V and 2 bases at J; junction bases unmatched: 7. Per the germline V gene, CDR1 is MNHEY and CDR2 is SVGAGI. This CDR3 has 15 amino acids. The CDR3 nucleotides are TGTGCCAGCAGGCAACAGGGGGCCCCAAACACTGAAGCTTTCTTT. Its protein is CASRQQGAPNTEAFF.

This chain uses TRBV18 with TRBJ2-7; maybe TRBD1 (6 bases). CDR3 size: 17 residues. CDR1 KGHSH and CDR2 LQKENI come from the germline V gene. V dropped 2 bases and J dropped 4 bases, with 21 bases sitting between them. The chain's CDR3 is CASSPVHPGAVAYEQYF. The CDR3 DNA is TGTGCCAGCTCACCAGTCCATCCAGGGGCCGTGGCATACGAGCAGTACTTC.

The V gene is TRBV19, the J gene TRBJ1-3; D not certain. The CDR3 length is 14 residues. V was pared by 1 base and J by 2 bases, with 6 bases between. CDR1 and CDR2 (germline): LNHDA, SQIVND (reference sequence). The CDR3 loop reads CASSIAGPGNTIYF. CDR3 coding DNA: TGTGCCAGTAGTATAGCCGGCCCTGGAAACACCATATATTTT.

The chain recombines TRBV6-1 with TRBJ2-5; D not certain. The germline V and J ends were trimmed by 4 bases and 1 base, with 7 bases remaining between them. This CDR3 is 13 amino acids long. Per germline, CDR1 MNHNS and CDR2 SASEGT. The CDR3: CASSAEPQETQYF. The DNA of the CDR3 is TGTGCCAGCAGTGCTGAACCCCAAGAGACCCAGTACTTC.

The chain has TRBV5-1 and TRBJ2-1; the D gene is possibly TRBD1 (5 bases). Trimming removed 1 base from V and 3 bases from J, with 11 bases in between. The CDR3 has 15 amino acids. CDR1 SGHRS and CDR2 YFSETQ come from the germline V gene. CDR3 protein: CASSLTGLLYNEQFF. The CDR3 coding sequence is TGCGCCAGCAGCTTGACAGGCCTACTCTACAATGAGCAGTTCTTC.

The V gene is TRBV7-6, the J gene TRBJ1-1; D unclear. Germline CDR1 is SGHVS and CDR2 is FNYEAQ. The CDR3 length is 14 residues. V gave up 1 base and J gave up 6 bases, with 12 bases separating them. DNA of the CDR3: TGTGCCAGCAGCTTAGATGAAGGGATAGCTGAAGCTTTCTTT. It encodes CASSLDEGIAEAFF. The variable domain in full, completed from reference TRBV7-6 and TRBJ1-1, reads GAGVSQSPRYKVTKRGQDVALRCDPISGHVSLYWYRQALGQGPEFLTYFNYEAQQDKSGLPNDRFSAERPEGSISTLTIQRTEQRDSAMYRCASSLDEGIAEAFFGQGTRLTVV.

This chain's CDR3 is CASSLLVPGSGPRGYTF. DNA of the CDR3: TGTGCCAGCAGTTTATTAGTCCCGGGATCGGGTCCCCGTGGCTACACCTTC. V and J are TRBV28 and TRBJ1-2; D gene unclear. V lost 1 base to trimming and J lost 7 bases, with 22 bases between them. Germline V CDR1 and CDR2: MDHEN, SYDVKM. This CDR3 has 17 amino acids.

V is TRBV18 and J is TRBJ2-1; 7 bases are a match to TRBD1. Trimming cost V 3 bases and J 6 bases; bases outside gene matches: 5. There are 14 residues in the CDR3. Germline values: CDR1 KGHSH, CDR2 LQKENI. For the CDR3, the DNA is TGTGCCAGCTCACCGACGAAGGGGGCCAATGAGCAGTTCTTC. Its translation is CASSPTKGANEQFF.